Below are 10 T cell receptor beta chains sequenced from a single sample in a study of control samples from healthy donors and cancer patients. Assay: immunoSEQ multiplex PCR; the TCRdb copy retains only in-frame clones and omits some. The table shows about 140,000 clones, with approximately 86% occurring only once. The sample consisted of blood. These receptors were taken from a woman in her twenties or thirties in good health.

The chain links TRBV9 to TRBJ2-1, with 13 bases identical to TRBD2. The CDR3 totals 16 residues. Per the germline V gene, CDR1 is SGDLS and CDR2 is YYNGEE. Trimming took 0 bases from V and 9 from J; bases not matched to a gene: 6. The CDR3 DNA follows: TGTGCCAGCAGCGTAGCAGGGACTAGCGGGGTTGGTGAGCAGTTCTTC. It encodes CASSVAGTSGVGEQFF.

The chain links TRBV28 to TRBJ1-1, with TRBD1 matching 8 bases. There are 16 residues in the CDR3. CDR1 is MDHEN, CDR2 SYDVKM, per germline. V trimming: 3 bases; J trimming: 6 bases; junction bases outside the gene matches: 12. The CDR3 spells CASSFPRTGKSAEAFF. CDR3 nucleotides: TGTGCCAGCAGTTTCCCCCGGACAGGGAAGTCGGCTGAAGCTTTCTTT.

J is TRBJ2-7 and V is TRBV18; D is unclear. The length of the CDR3 is 13 residues. Germline V CDR1 and CDR2: KGHSH, LQKENI. The V end lost 2 bases, the J end lost 7 bases, and 12 bases lay between the germline ends. The CDR3 loop is CASSPSEDREQYF. The CDR3 DNA follows: TGTGCCAGCTCACCAAGCGAAGATCGGGAGCAGTACTTC.

The chain links TRBV19 to TRBJ2-2; D not resolved. The CDR3 is 14 amino acids. V was trimmed by 5 bases and J by 3 bases, leaving 10 bases between them. Germline V lookup: CDR1 LNHDA, CDR2 SQIVND (reference sequence). CDR3 nucleotides: TGTGCCAGTAGTCGCGGACCCGACACCGGGGAGCTGTTTTTT. Its protein is CASSRGPDTGELFF.

This clone was seen more than once but under ten times. The chain joins TRBV19 to TRBJ2-7; 12 positions match TRBD2. This CDR3 is built from 16 residues. Looked up from germline, CDR1 is LNHDA and CDR2 is SQIVND (reference sequence). The V and J ends lost 4 bases and 4 bases, in that order; junction bases with no gene match: 8. CDR3 coding DNA: TGTGCCAGTAGTAAGGCTAGCGGGAGGGCCGAGTACGAGCAGTACTTC. It encodes CASSKASGRAEYEQYF.

This chain joins TRBV13 and TRBJ2-5, with TRBD1 matching over 12 bases. The V and J ends lost 4 bases and 4 bases, in that order; junction bases with no gene match: 4. CDR1 PRHDT and CDR2 FYEKMQ come from the germline V gene (reference sequence). The CDR3 has 15 amino acids. CDR3 DNA sequence: TGTGCCAGCAGCTCCGGGACAGGGGGCGGAGAGACCCAGTACTTC. Encoded protein: CASSSGTGGGETQYF.

The rearrangement links TRBV6-1 to TRBJ1-2; TRBD1 might be the D (6 bases). The V and J ends lost 2 bases and 9 bases respectively, with 19 bases between them. This CDR3 has 15 amino acids. Per the germline V gene, CDR1 is MNHNS and CDR2 is SASEGT. The CDR3 nucleotides are TGTGCCAGCAGTGAAAGTATAGTGGACAGCATACGCTACACCTTC. It specifies CASSESIVDSIRYTF.

This clone was observed a handful of times. The chain combines TRBV3-1 (or the pseudogene TRBV3-2) with TRBJ1-6, with D possibly TRBD1 on 6 matching bases. V was cut by 3 bases and J by 7 bases, with 19 bases left in between. This CDR3 is built from 17 residues. Germline-derived CDR1 and CDR2 are LGHDT and YNNKEL (reference sequence). The CDR3 here is CASSHHGRGPQNSPLHF. The CDR3 region has the DNA TGTGCCAGCAGCCATCACGGTCGGGGGCCCCAAAATTCACCCCTCCACTTT.

This chain uses TRBV15 with TRBJ1-2; the D is unclear. From germline, CDR1 is LNHNV and CDR2 YYDKDF (reference sequence). The CDR3 length is 13 residues. Trimming left V 0 bases short and J 2 bases short, with 4 bases between. The CDR3 spells CATSRDGNYGYTF. The CDR3 region has the DNA TGTGCCACCAGCAGAGATGGGAACTATGGCTACACCTTC.

This chain links TRBV7-2 with TRBJ2-5, with D possibly TRBD2 on 5 matching bases. Deletions cut 1 base from V and 2 bases from J, with 11 bases between. The CDR3 totals 15 residues. Germline V gene data show CDR1 as SGHTA and CDR2 as FQGNSA. The CDR3 DNA reads TGTGCCAGCAGCTTAGTTTCAAGCGGTCAAGAGACCCAGTACTTC. It specifies CASSLVSSGQETQYF.